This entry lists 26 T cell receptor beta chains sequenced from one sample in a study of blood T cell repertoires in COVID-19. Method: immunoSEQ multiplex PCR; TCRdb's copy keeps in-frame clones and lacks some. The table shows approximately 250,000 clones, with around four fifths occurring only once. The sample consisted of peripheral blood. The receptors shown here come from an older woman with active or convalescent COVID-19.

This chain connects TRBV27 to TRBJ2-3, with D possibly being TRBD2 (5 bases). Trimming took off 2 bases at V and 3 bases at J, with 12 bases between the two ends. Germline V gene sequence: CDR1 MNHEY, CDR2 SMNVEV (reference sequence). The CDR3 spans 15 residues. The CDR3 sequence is CASSLGPPGTDTQYF. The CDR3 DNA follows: TGTGCCAGCAGTTTAGGGCCCCCGGGGACAGATACGCAGTATTTT.

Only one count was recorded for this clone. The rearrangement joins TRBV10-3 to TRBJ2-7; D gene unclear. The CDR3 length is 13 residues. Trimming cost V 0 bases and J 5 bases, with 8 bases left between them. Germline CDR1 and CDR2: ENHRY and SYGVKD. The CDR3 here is CAISESRLNEQYF. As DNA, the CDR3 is TGTGCCATCAGTGAGTCGCGGTTGAACGAGCAGTACTTC.

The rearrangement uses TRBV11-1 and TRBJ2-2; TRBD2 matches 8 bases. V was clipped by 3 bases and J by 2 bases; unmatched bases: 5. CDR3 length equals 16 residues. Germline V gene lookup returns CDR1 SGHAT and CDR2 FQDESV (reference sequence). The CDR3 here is CASSLEAGANTGELFF. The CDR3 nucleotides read TGTGCCAGCAGCTTGGAAGCGGGGGCAAACACCGGGGAGCTGTTTTTT. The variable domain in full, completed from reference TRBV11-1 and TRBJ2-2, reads EAEVAQSPRYKITEKSQAVAFWCDPISGHATLYWYRQILGQGPELLVQFQDESVVDDSQLPKDRFSAERLKGVDSTLKIQPAELGDSAMYLCASSLEAGANTGELFFGEGSRLTVL.

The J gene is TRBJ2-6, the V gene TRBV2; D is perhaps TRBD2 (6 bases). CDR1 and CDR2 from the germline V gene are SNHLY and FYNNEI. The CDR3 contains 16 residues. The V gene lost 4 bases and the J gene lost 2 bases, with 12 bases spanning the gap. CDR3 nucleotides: TGTGCCAGCAGTGGGGCAGGGAGGACTGGGGCCAACGTCCTGACTTTC. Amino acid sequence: CASSGAGRTGANVLTF.

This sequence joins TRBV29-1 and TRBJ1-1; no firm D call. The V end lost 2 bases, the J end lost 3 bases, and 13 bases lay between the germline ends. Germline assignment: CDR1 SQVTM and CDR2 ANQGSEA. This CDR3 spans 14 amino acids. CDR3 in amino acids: CSVEKRAEDTEAFF. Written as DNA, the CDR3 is TGCAGCGTTGAAAAGAGGGCTGAGGACACTGAAGCTTTCTTT.

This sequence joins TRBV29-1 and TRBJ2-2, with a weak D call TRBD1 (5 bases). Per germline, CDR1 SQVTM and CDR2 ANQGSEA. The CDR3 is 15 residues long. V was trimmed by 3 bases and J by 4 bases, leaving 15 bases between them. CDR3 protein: CSVEGVGPATGELFF. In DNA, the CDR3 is TGCAGCGTTGAGGGCGTGGGGCCAGCCACCGGGGAGCTGTTTTTT.

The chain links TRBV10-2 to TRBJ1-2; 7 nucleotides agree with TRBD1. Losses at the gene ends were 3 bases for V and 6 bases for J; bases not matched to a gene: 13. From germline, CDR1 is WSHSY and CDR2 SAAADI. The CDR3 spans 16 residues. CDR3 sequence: CASSDPLQGNINGYTF. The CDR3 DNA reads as TGCGCCAGCAGTGACCCTTTACAGGGGAATATTAATGGCTACACCTTC.

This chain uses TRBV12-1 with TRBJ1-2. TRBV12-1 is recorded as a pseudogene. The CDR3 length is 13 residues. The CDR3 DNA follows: TGTGCCAGCAGCTTTGAGCGCGAAGATGGCTACACCTTC. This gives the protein CASSFEREDGYTF.

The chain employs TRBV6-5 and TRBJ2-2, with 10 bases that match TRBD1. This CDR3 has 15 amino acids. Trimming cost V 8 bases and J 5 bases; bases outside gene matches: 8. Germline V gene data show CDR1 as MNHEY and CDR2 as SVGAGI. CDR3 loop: CASRRDRGKTGELFF. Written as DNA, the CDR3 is TGTGCCAGCCGGCGGGACAGGGGAAAGACCGGGGAGCTGTTTTTT.

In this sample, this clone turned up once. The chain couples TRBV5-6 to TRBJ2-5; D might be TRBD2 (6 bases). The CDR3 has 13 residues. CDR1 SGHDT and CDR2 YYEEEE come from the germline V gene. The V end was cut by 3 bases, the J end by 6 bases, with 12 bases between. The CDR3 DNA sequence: TGTGCCAGCAGCTATAAGGGAGGAAAGACCCAGTACTTC. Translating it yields CASSYKGGKTQYF. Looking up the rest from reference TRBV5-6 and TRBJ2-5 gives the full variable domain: DAGVTQSPTHLIKTRGQQVTLRCSPKSGHDTVSWYQQALGQGPQFIFQYYEEEERQRGNFPDRFSGHQFPNYSSELNVNALLLGDSALYLCASSYKGGKTQYFGPGTRLLVL.

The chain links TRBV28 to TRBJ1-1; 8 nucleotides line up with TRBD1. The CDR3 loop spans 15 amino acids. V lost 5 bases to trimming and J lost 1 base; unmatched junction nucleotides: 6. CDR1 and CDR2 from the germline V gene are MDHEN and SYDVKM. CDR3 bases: TGTGCCAGCAGTCTTGGGACAGGCGGGAACACTGAAGCTTTCTTT. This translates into CASSLGTGGNTEAFF.

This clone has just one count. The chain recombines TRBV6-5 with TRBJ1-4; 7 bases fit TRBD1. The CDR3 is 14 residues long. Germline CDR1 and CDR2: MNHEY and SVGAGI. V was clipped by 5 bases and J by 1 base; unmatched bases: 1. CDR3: CASSTGVTNEKLFF. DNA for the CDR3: TGTGCCAGCAGTACAGGGGTAACTAATGAAAAACTGTTTTTT.

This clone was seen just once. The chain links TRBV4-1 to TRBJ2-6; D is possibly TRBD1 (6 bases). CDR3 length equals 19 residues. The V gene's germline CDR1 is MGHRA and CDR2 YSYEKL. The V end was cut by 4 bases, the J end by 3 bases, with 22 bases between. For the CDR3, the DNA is TGCGCCAGCAGCCCCGGGGTGACAGGCGCGCAGGTTGGGGCCAACGTCCTGACTTTC. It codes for CASSPGVTGAQVGANVLTF.

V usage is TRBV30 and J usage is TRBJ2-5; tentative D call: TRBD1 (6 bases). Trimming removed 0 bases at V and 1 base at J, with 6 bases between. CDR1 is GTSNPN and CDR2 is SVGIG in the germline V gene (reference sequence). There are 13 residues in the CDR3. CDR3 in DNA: TGTGCCTGGAGTGTACAGGGCCAAGAGACCCAGTACTTC. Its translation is CAWSVQGQETQYF.

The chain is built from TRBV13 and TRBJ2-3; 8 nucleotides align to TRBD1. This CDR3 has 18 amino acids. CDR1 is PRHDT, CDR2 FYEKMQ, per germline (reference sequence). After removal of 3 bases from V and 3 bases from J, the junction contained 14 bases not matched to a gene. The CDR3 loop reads CASSLETYQGAATDTQYF. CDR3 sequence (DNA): TGTGCCAGCAGCTTGGAAACATACCAGGGGGCCGCGACAGATACGCAGTATTTT.

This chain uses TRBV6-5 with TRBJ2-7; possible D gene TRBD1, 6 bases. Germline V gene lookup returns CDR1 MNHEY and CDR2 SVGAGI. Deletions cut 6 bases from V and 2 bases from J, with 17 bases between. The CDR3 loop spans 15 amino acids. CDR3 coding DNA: TGTGCCAGCAGCCGGACAGTCAATCCTCCCTACGAGCAGTACGTC. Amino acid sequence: CASSRTVNPPYEQYV.

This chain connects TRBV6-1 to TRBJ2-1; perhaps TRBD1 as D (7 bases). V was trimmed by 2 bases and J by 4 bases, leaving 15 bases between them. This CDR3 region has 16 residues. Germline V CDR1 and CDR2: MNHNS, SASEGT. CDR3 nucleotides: TGTGCCAGCAGTGAAAAAAGACAGGGACTGTACAATGAGCAGTTCTTC. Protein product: CASSEKRQGLYNEQFF.

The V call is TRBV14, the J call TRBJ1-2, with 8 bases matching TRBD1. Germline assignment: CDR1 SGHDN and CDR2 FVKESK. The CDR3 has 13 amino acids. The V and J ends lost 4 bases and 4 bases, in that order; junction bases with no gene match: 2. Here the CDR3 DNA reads TGTGCCAGCAGCCCCGGGACAGGCTATGGCTACACCTTC. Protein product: CASSPGTGYGYTF.

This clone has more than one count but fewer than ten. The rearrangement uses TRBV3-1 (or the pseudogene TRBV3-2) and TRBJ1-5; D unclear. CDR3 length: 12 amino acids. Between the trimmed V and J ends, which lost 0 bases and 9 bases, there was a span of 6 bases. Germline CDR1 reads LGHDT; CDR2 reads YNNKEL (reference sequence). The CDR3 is CASSQDEGPQHF. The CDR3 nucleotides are TGTGCCAGCAGCCAAGATGAGGGGCCCCAGCATTTT.

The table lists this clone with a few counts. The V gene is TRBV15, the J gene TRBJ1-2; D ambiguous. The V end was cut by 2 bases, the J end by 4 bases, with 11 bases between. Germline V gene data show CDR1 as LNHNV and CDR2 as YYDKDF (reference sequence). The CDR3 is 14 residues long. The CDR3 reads CATSRLIDSYGYTF. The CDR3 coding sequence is TGTGCCACCAGCAGACTCATTGATAGCTATGGCTACACCTTC.

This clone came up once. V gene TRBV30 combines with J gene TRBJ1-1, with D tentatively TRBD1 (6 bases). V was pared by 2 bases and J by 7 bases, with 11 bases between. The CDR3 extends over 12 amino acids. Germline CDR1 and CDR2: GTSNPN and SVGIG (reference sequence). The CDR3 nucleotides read TGTGCCTGGAGTCGACAGGCCGGTGAAGCTTTCTTT. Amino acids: CAWSRQAGEAFF. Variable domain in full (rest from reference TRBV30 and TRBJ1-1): SQTIHQWPATLVQPVGSPLSLECTVEGTSNPNLYWYRQAAGRGLQLLFYSVGIGQISSEVPQNLSASRPQDRQFILSSKKLLLSDSGFYLCAWSRQAGEAFFGQGTRLTVV.

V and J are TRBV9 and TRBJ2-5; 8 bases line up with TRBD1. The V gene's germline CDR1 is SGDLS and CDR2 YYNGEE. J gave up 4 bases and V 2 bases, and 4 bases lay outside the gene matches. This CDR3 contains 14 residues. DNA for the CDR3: TGTGCCAGCAGCGTTCGACAGGGGCCAGAGACCCAGTACTTC. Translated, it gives CASSVRQGPETQYF.

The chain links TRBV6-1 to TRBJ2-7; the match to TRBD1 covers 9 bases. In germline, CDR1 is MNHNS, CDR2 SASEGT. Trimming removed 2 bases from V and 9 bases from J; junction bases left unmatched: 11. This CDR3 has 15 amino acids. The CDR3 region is CASSERWDRAGVQYF. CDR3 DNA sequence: TGTGCCAGCAGTGAACGATGGGACAGGGCAGGTGTGCAGTACTTC.

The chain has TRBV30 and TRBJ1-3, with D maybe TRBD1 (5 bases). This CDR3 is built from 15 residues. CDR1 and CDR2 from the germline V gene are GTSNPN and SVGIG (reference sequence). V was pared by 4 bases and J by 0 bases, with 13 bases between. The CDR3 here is CAWTAGTRSGNTIYF. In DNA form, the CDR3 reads TGTGCCTGGACCGCCGGGACTCGCTCTGGAAACACCATATATTTT.

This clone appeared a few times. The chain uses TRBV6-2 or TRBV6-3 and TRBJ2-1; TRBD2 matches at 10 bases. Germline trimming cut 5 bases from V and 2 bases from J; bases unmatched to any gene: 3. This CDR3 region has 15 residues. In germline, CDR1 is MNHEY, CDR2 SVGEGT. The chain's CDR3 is CASSHSGGTYNEQFF. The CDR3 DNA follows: TGTGCCAGCAGTCATAGCGGGGGGACCTACAATGAGCAGTTCTTC.

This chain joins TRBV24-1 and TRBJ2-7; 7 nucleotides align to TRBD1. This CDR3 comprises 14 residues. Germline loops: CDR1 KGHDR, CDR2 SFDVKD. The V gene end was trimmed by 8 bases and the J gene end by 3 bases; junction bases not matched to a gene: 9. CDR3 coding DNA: TGTGCCACCACCCCCGGACAGGAGAGCTACGAGCAGTACGTC. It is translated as CATTPGQESYEQYV.